This TCR beta chain originates from a study of CD8+CD57+ T cells in acquired aplastic anemia. CDR3 and TCR beta VDJ profiling relied on a genomic DNA template. TCRdb processed the reads anew with MiXCR; each CDR3 protein has one entry. The sample shows 250,000 to 300,000 distinct CDR3 sequences, 56% of them seen only once. This clonotype was seen a handful of times. Trimming took 2 bases from V and 11 from J, leaving 20 bases between them. The V gene's germline CDR1 is DFQATT and CDR2 SNEGSKA (reference sequence). The CDR3 length is 14 residues. Patients sequenced had flow cytometry evidence of CD8+CD57+ cell expansion.

The sequenced sample was sorted CD4+, CD8+, or CD8+CD57+ T cells (not recorded which) from PBMCs. The sequence derives from a human donor with aplastic anemia. The rearrangement uses TRBV20-1 and TRBJ2-3; D might be TRBD1 (5 bases). This chain's CDR3 is CSARRQPVNNEQYF. In nucleotides, the CDR3 is TGCAGTGCTAGAAGACAGCCCGTTAACAATGAGCAGTATTTT.